This TCR beta chain was recorded in a study of CD8 T cells in Susac syndrome. Study conclusions and caveats: Where Susac syndrome CD4+ T cell repertoires were concerned, no clonal expansion was evident. The authors acknowledged that the study's TCR sequencing and HLA analysis involved relatively few individuals.

Negative isolation yielded the CD8+ and CD4+ T cells, while FACS enriched the TEMRA cells. This clonotype was picked up one time. Its matching antigen is unknown. The CDR3 has 16 amino acids. V dropped 3 bases and J dropped 6; count of bases not matched to a gene: 8. cDNA came from around 0.5 to 1 ug RNA primed by random hexamers. Multiplex immunoSEQ PCR targeted 54 Vbeta and 13 Jbeta TCR beta segments. A single record per CDR3 protein comes from TCRdb applying MiXCR to the immunoSEQ multiplex PCR reads. The table shows hundreds of thousands of distinct CDR3 sequences, with about 96% occurring only once.

The TCR sequence derives from a human donor with Susac syndrome. The chain is built from TRBV23-1 and TRBJ2-1; 10 bases map to TRBD2. TRBV23-1 is labeled an ORF, and its function is uncertain. The sample taken for sequencing was CD4+ T cells from PBMCs. CDR3 sequence reads: CASSHNGLAVSNEQFF. In DNA, the CDR3 is TGCGCCAGCAGTCATAATGGACTAGCGGTATCCAATGAGCAGTTCTTC.